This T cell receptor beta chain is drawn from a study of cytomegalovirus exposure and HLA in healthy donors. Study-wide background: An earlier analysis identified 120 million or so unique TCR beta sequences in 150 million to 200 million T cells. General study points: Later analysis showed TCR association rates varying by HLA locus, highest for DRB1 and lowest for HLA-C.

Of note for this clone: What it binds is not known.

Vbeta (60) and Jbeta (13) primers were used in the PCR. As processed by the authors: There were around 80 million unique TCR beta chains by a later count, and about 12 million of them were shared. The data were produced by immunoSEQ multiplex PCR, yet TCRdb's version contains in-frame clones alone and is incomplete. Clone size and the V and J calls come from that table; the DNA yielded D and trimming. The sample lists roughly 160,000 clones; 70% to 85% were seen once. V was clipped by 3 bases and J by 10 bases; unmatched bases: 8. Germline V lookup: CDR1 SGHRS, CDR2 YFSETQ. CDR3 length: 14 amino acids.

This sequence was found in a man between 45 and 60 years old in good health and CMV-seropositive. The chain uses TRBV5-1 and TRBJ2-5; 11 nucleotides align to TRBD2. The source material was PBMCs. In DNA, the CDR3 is TGCGCCAGCAGCTCAACTCTGCTAGCGGGGGGCCAGTACTTC. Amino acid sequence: CASSSTLLAGGQYF.